Following are 7 T cell receptor beta chains from one sample sequenced in a study of Graves' ophthalmopathy and Graves' hyperthyroidism. TCR beta CDR3 regions were amplified from RNA transcripts. The first round was an RT-PCR with HTBI primers, and the second round was a multiplex PCR. TCRdb fed the multiplex PCR reads into MiXCR, producing one record per CDR3 protein. Of approximately 700,000 distinct CDR3 sequences detected, about 38% appear once; the ten largest clones hold more than 3%. Material: peripheral blood. Receptor source: an adult man with Graves' ophthalmopathy.

The V and J genes are TRBV29-1 and TRBJ2-7; 11 nucleotides align to TRBD2. The CDR3 is made up of 13 amino acids. CDR1 is SQVTM, CDR2 ANQGSEA, per germline. The CDR3 region is CTGTSGSSYEQYF. CDR3 sequence (DNA): TGCACGGGGACTAGCGGTTCCTCCTACGAGCAGTACTTC.

This clonotype was found once. The chain couples TRBV2 to TRBJ1-6; D unclear. V was pared by 0 bases and J by 5 bases, with 8 bases between. The CDR3 is made up of 15 amino acids. Per the germline V gene, CDR1 is SNHLY and CDR2 is FYNNEI. The CDR3 bases are TGTGCCAGCAGTGAAGCGGAGGCAGATAATTCACCCCTCCACTTT. Protein sequence: CASSEAEADNSPLHF.

The chain recombines TRBV10-3 with TRBJ1-6; TRBD1 agrees at 7 bases. The CDR3 is 17 amino acids. Germline assignment: CDR1 ENHRY and CDR2 SYGVKD. With V trimmed by 4 bases and J by 8 bases, 14 bases remained unmatched. CDR3 loop: CAISVSTTGQGDSPLHF. The CDR3 DNA follows: TGTGCCATCAGTGTCTCGACGACGGGCCAGGGGGATTCACCCCTCCACTTT.

This chain connects TRBV20-1 to TRBJ2-5; 7 bases fit TRBD1. V lost 0 bases, J lost 7 bases, and 5 bases stayed unmatched. This CDR3 contains 13 residues. Germline V gene data show CDR1 as DFQATT and CDR2 as SNEGSKA (reference sequence). The CDR3 region is CSARDRQGGTQYF. The DNA of the CDR3 is TGCAGTGCTAGAGATCGACAGGGTGGGACCCAGTACTTC.

At least ten counts were recorded for this clonotype. The J gene is TRBJ1-3, the V gene TRBV9; D uncertain. The CDR3 contains 14 residues. CDR1 SGDLS and CDR2 YYNGEE come from the germline V gene. V dropped 3 bases and J dropped 2 bases, with 9 bases sitting between them. CDR3 in DNA: TGTGCCAGCAGCGCGGCCATCACTGGAAACACCATATATTTT. Its protein is CASSAAITGNTIYF.

This clonotype has at least ten counts. The chain couples TRBV5-4 to TRBJ1-6, with TRBD1 matching 8 bases. Germline CDR1 is SGHNT and CDR2 is YYREEE (reference sequence). V gave up 5 bases and J gave up 7 bases; unmatched junction bases: 8. This CDR3 spans 15 amino acids. The CDR3 DNA reads as TGTGCCAGCAGGATTCAGGGGGCAGAAAATTCACCCCTCCACTTT. It specifies CASRIQGAENSPLHF. The full variable domain, its missing parts supplied by reference TRBV5-4 and TRBJ1-6, is ETGVTQSPTHLIKTRGQQVTLRCSSQSGHNTVSWYQQALGQGPQFIFQYYREEENGRGNFPPRFSGLQFPNYSSELNVNALELDDSALYLCASRIQGAENSPLHFGNGTRLTVT.

This chain connects TRBV24-1 to TRBJ2-5; D gene unclear. The germline CDR1 and CDR2 sequences are KGHDR and SFDVKD. V was clipped by 9 bases and J by 2 bases, with 21 bases between them. This CDR3 contains 16 residues. The CDR3 nucleotides are TGTGCCACCCATACAGTGCGGCGAAGTAATCAAGAGACCCAGTACTTC. Amino acid sequence: CATHTVRRSNQETQYF.